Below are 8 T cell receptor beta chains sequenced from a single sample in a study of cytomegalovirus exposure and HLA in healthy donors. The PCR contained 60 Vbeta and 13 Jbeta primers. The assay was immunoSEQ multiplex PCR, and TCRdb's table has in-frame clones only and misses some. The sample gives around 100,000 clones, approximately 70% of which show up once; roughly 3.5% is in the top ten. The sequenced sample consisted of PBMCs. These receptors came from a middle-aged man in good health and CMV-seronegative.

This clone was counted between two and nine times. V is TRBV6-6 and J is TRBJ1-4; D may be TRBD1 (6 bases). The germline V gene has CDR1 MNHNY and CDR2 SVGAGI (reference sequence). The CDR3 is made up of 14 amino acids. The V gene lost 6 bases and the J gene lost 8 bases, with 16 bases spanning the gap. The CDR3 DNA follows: TGTGCCAGCAGCCACAGGGAGGGATGGGAAAAACTGTTTTTT. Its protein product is CASSHREGWEKLFF.

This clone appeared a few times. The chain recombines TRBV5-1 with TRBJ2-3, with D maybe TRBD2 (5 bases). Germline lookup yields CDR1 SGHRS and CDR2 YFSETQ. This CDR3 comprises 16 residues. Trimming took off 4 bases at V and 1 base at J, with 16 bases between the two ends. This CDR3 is CASSDGLEVGTDTQYF. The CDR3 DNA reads TGCGCCAGCAGCGACGGTCTGGAGGTTGGCACAGATACGCAGTATTTT.

Here the CDR3 DNA reads TGTGCCAGCAGCTTGGCCCGGGGGGCAGGGGAGACCCAGTACTTC. Its protein product is CASSLARGAGETQYF. The chain couples TRBV5-6 to TRBJ2-5, with D tentatively TRBD2 (7 bases). V was clipped by 0 bases and J by 5 bases, with 14 bases between them. The V gene's germline CDR1 is SGHDT and CDR2 YYEEEE. The CDR3 consists of 15 residues.

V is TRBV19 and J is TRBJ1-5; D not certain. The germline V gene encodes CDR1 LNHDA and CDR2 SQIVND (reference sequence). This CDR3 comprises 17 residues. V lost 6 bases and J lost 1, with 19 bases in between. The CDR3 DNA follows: TGTGCCAGTAGCCCACTCTCCGGGATTCGGAGCAATCAGCCCCAGCATTTT. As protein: CASSPLSGIRSNQPQHF.

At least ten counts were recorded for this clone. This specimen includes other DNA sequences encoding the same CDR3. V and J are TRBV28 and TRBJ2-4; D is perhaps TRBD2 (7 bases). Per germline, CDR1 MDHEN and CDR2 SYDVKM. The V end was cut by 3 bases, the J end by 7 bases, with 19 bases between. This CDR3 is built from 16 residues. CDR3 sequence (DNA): TGTGCCAGCAGTTTGCCAACAGGGCGCGGGGGTAACATTCAGTACTTC. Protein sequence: CASSLPTGRGGNIQYF. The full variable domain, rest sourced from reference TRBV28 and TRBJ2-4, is DVKVTQSSRYLVKRTGEKVFLECVQDMDHENMFWYRQDPGLGLRLIYFSYDVKMKEKGDIPEGYSVSREKKERFSLILESASTNQTSMYLCASSLPTGRGGNIQYFGAGTRLSVL.

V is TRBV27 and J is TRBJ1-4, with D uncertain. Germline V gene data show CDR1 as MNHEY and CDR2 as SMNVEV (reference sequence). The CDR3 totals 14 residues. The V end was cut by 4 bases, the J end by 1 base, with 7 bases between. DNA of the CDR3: TGTGCCAGCAGTTCCGTACAAACTAATGAAAAACTGTTTTTT. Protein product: CASSSVQTNEKLFF.

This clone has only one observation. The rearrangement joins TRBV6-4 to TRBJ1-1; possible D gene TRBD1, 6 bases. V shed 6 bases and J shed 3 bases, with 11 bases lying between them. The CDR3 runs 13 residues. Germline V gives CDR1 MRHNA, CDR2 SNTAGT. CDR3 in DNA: TGTGCCAGCAGCTTGGACAGAGACACTGAAGCTTTCTTT. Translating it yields CASSLDRDTEAFF.

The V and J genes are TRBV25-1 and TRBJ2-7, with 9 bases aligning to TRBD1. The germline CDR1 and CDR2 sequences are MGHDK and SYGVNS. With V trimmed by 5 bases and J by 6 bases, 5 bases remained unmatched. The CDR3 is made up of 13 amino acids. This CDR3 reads CASSQQGAREQYF. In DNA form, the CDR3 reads TGTGCCAGCAGTCAACAGGGGGCGCGCGAGCAGTACTTC.